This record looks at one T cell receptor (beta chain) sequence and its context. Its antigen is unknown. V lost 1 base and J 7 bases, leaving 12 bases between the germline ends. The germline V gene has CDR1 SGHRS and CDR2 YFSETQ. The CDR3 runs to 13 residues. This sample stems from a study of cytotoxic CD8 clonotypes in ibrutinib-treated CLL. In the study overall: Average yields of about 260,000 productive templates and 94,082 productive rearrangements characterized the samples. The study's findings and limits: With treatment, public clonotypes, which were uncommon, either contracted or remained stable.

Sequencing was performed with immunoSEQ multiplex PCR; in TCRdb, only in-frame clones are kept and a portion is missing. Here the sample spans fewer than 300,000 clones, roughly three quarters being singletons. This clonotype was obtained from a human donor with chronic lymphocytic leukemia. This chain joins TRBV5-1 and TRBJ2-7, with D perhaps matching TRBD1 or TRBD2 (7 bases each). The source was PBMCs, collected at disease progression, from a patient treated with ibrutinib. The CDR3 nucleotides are TGCGCCAGCAGCTTGCAGGGGGGGATTGAGCAGTACTTC. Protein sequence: CASSLQGGIEQYF.